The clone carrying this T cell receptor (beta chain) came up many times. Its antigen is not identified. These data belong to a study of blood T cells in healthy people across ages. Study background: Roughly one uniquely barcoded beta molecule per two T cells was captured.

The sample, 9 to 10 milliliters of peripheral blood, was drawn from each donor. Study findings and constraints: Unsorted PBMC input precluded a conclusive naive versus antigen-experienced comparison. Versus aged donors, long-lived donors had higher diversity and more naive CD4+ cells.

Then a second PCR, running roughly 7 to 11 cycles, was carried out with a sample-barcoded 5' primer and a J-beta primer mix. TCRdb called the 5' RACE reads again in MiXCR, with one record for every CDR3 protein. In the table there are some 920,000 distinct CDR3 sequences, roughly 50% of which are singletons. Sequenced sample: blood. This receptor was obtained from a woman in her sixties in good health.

The CDR3 sequence: CASSTTGGQGYTF. The CDR3 bases are TGTGCCAGCAGTACGACAGGGGGTCAGGGCTACACCTTC. The J gene is TRBJ1-2, the V gene TRBV6-5, with 9 bases identical to TRBD1. Germline loops: CDR1 MNHEY, CDR2 SVGAGI. The V gene end was trimmed by 5 bases and the J gene end by 8 bases; junction bases not matched to a gene: 6. This CDR3 has 13 amino acids.